There are a few counts of the clone carrying this T cell receptor beta chain. Its antigen remains unidentified. The sample belongs to a study of naive and memory T cell subsets. Findings of the study overall: The RNA method is potentially sensitive to activation and differentiation changes.

TCR cDNA received a 3' ligated oligonucleotide that carried a UMI. Whole blood, roughly 2.6 ml, came from adult healthy volunteers. Reverse transcription used DNase-treated unsorted total RNA, aiming for about 1 to 1000 ng. Germline V gene data show CDR1 as SGDLS and CDR2 as YYNGEE. V trimming: 0 bases; J trimming: 4 bases; junction bases outside the gene matches: 7. This CDR3 is built from 17 residues. Four PCR rounds used nested alpha and beta constant region primers plus the SP2 primer. For blood and skin samples, reverse transcription used TCR alpha and beta constant primers. TCRdb processed the 5' RACE reads anew with MiXCR; each CDR3 protein has one entry. The sample contains about 62,000 distinct CDR3 sequences, more than 6% of which appear only once.

The V and J genes are TRBV9 and TRBJ2-3, with 11 nucleotides matching TRBD2. This clonotype was obtained from a female donor in good health. CDR3: CASSVVASGGFSDTQYF. The CDR3 coding sequence is TGTGCCAGCAGCGTAGTGGCTAGCGGGGGGTTTTCAGATACGCAGTATTTT.